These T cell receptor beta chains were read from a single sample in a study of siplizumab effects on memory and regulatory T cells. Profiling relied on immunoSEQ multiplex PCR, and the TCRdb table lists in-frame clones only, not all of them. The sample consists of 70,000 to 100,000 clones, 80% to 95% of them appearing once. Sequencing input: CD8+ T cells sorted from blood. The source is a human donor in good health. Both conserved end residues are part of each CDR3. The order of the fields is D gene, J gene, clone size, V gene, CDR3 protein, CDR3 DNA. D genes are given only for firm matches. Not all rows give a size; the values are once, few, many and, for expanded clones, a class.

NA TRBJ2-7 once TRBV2 CASRAGTSLSEQYF TGTGCCAGCAGAGCCGGGACCTCCCTCTCCGAGCAGTACTTC
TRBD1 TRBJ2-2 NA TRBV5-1 CASSLQQGAVVELFF TGCGCCAGCAGCTTACAACAGGGGGCTGTAGTGGAGCTGTTTTTT
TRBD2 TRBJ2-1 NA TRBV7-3 CASSLLMGLAGDNEQFF TGTGCCAGCAGCTTACTCATGGGACTAGCGGGAGACAATGAGCAGTTCTTC
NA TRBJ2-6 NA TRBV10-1 CASSESVFCWANVLTF TGCGCCAGCAGTGAGTCCGTTTTTTGTTGGGCCAACGTCCTGACTTTC
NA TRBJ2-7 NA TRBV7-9 CASSHLEEQYF TGTGCCAGCAGCCACCTCGAAGAGCAGTACTTC
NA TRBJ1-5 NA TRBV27 CASSLSAHQPQHF TGTGCCAGCAGTTTATCGGCTCATCAGCCCCAGCATTTT
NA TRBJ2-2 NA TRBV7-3 CASSLLGGTGELFF TGTGCCAGCAGCTTATTAGGCGGGACCGGGGAGCTGTTTTTT
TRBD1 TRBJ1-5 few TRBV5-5 CASSLEGADNQPQHF TGTGCCAGCAGCTTGGAGGGGGCAGACAATCAGCCCCAGCATTTT
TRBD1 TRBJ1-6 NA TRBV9 CASSEQGAKSPLHF TGTGCCAGCAGCGAACAGGGGGCCAAATCACCCCTCCACTTT
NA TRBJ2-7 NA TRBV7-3 CASSLGLGYEQYF TGTGCCAGCAGCTTAGGCCTAGGCTACGAGCAGTACTTC
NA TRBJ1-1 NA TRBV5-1 CASSFLDSLTTEAFF TGCGCCAGCAGCTTCTTGGACAGCCTAACGACTGAAGCTTTCTTT
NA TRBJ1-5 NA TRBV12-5 CASGPGQPQHF TGTGCTAGTGGCCCGGGTCAGCCCCAGCATTTT
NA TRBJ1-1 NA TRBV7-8 CASSLSGKGEAFF TGTGCCAGCAGCTTATCAGGGAAGGGCGAAGCTTTCTTT
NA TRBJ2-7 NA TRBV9 CASRPRDDSYEQYF TGTGCCAGCAGGCCCCGGGACGACTCCTACGAGCAGTACTTC
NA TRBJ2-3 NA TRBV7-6 CASSLGFPDTQYF TGTGCCAGCAGCTTGGGGTTTCCAGATACGCAGTATTTT
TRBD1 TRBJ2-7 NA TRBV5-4 CASSLGTTGIEQYF TGTGCCAGCAGCTTGGGAACGACAGGGATCGAGCAGTACTTC
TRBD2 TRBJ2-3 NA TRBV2 CASRGGRTSVATDTQYF TGTGCCAGCAGGGGGGGTCGGACTAGCGTTGCAACAGATACGCAGTATTTT
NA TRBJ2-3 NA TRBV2 CASSSSTGDTQYF TGTGCCAGCAGCAGTTCGACGGGAGATACGCAGTATTTT
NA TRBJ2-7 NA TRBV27 CASSFGQTYEQYF TGTGCCAGCAGTTTCGGACAGACTTACGAGCAGTACTTC
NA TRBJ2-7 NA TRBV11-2 CASSLERTASYEQYF TGTGCCAGCAGCTTAGAGCGGACAGCCTCCTACGAGCAGTACTTC
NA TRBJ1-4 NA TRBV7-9 CASTTDSLNEKLFF TGTGCCAGCACCACGGACAGTCTAAATGAAAAACTGTTTTTT
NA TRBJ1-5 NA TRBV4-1 CASSQDEGAGNQPQHF TGCGCCAGCAGCCAAGATGAGGGAGCGGGCAATCAGCCCCAGCATTTT
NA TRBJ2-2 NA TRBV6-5 CATMAGSTGELFF TGTGCCACCATGGCCGGGTCCACCGGGGAGCTGTTTTTT
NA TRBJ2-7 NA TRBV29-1 CSVGDAGYEQYF TGCAGCGTTGGGGACGCCGGCTACGAGCAGTACTTC
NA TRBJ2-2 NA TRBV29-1 CSVEDRLRLATGELFF TGCAGCGTTGAAGATCGCTTGCGTTTAGCCACCGGGGAGCTGTTTTTT
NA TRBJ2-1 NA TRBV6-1 CASSEQGGTYNEQFF TGTGCCAGCAGTGAACAGGGGGGCACCTACAATGAGCAGTTCTTC
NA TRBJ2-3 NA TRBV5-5 CASSLVPGRGPDTQYF TGTGCCAGCAGCTTAGTCCCGGGGAGAGGCCCAGATACGCAGTATTTT
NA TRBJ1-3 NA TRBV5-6 CASSLAGGSSGNTIYF TGTGCCAGCAGCTTGGCGGGAGGGTCTTCTGGAAACACCATATATTTT
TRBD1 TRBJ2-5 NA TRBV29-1 CSAAGTDRETQYF TGCAGCGCCGCCGGGACAGATAGAGAGACCCAGTACTTC
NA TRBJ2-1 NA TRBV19 CASSMDTYNEQFF TGTGCCAGTAGTATGGACACCTACAATGAGCAGTTCTTC
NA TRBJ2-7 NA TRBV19 CASSTGGSYEQYF TGTGCCAGTAGTACCGGGGGCTCCTACGAGCAGTACTTC
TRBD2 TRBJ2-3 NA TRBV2 CASSDSGGAADTQYF TGTGCCAGCAGTGACAGCGGGGGGGCCGCAGATACGCAGTATTTT
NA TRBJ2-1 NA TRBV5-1 CASSLAGRDTYNEQFF TGCGCCAGCAGCTTGGCGGGTAGGGACACCTACAATGAGCAGTTCTTC
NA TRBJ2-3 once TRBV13 CASSAGSADTQYF TGTGCCAGCAGTGCGGGATCAGCAGATACGCAGTATTTT
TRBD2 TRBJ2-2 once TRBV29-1 CSVPWGGDTGELFF TGCAGCGTGCCTTGGGGGGGAGACACCGGGGAGCTGTTTTTT
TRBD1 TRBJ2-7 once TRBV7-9 CASSLYTGGDEQYF TGTGCCAGCAGCTTATACACAGGGGGCGACGAGCAGTACTTC
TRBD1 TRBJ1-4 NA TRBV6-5 CASSQTGGTNEKLFF TGTGCCAGCAGTCAAACAGGGGGGACTAATGAAAAACTGTTTTTT
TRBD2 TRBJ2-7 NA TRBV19 CASSITLAESYEQYF TGTGCCAGTAGTATAACCCTAGCGGAGTCCTACGAGCAGTACTTC
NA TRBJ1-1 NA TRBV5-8 CASSLDGGYGTEAFF TGTGCCAGCAGCTTGGATGGAGGGTATGGGACTGAAGCTTTCTTT